The clone carrying this TCR beta chain appeared a few times. The CDR3 contains 14 residues. Germline lookup yields CDR1 LGHNA and CDR2 YNFKEQ. After removal of 0 bases from V and 9 bases from J, the junction contained 7 bases not matched to a gene. The sample is drawn from a study of blood T cells in healthy people across ages. Primed by a sample-barcoded 5' primer and a J-beta primer mix, a second PCR proceeded for roughly 7 to 11 cycles. TCRdb fed the 5' RACE reads into MiXCR, producing one record per CDR3 protein. Of 650,000 to 1,000,000 distinct CDR3 sequences listed, about 45% are singletons. There were at least 5.5 micrograms of total RNA extracted from every sample.

The V gene is TRBV4-2, the J gene TRBJ2-7; the match to TRBD2 covers 8 bases. The sequence was obtained from a man aged 80 or over in good health. The sequenced sample was blood. The chain's CDR3 is CASSQDGPGGAQYF. Here the CDR3 DNA reads TGTGCCAGCAGCCAAGATGGTCCGGGAGGGGCGCAGTACTTC.